A selection of T cell receptor beta chains follows, all from one sample in a study of blood T cell repertoires in COVID-19. Measured with immunoSEQ multiplex PCR; TCRdb has only the in-frame clones, and not every one. The table records around 290,000 clones, more than 80% of them present only once. Sequencing input: PBMCs or T cells enriched from blood (not recorded which). Receptors originate from a woman aged 30 to 39 who had recovered from COVID-19. Each CDR3 is given with its conserved first and last residue. Clone size appears in some rows only: once, few, many, or a class for an expanded clone.

size,V,CDR3
NA,TRBV18,CASSPRVQATYEQYF
NA,TRBV20-1,CSASADRPTNTEAFF
NA,TRBV9,CASSVEAAISRGETQYF
NA,TRBV5-1,CASSLEDSQETQYF
few,TRBV23-1,CASSQQGGEKLFF
NA,TRBV18,CASSPPSRGLETQYF
NA,TRBV5-1,CASSPGAYEQYF
NA,TRBV27,CASSQGNTIYF
NA,TRBV3-1/TRBV3-2,CASSQDYHNEQFF
NA,TRBV19,CASSIPSSSQPQHF
NA,TRBV6-5,CASSYRDRVLATEAFF
NA,TRBV7-9,CASSSTGTGRNQPQHF
NA,TRBV28,CASSHLRGGAIGGYTF
NA,TRBV19,CASSEDRGGIAFF
NA,TRBV10-2,CASSRGRQGNEKLFF
NA,TRBV6-2/TRBV6-3,CASSYSGGAEKLFF
NA,TRBV18,CASSPPVRKDTDTQYF
NA,TRBV19,CASSPDGSSGNTIYF
once,TRBV20-1,CSASSGTSGILVEQFF
NA,TRBV5-5,CASTRFGTGTRETQYF
NA,TRBV11-2,CASSLDGVAGAYEQYF
NA,TRBV5-1,CASSLEGGLNSGNTIYF
NA,TRBV27,CASSSETKDNEQFF
once,TRBV7-2,CASSLSGGSTDTQYF
NA,TRBV28,CASSSGAWGTGELFF
NA,TRBV6-5,CASIPAGGGTDTQYF
NA,TRBV18,CASSPPEAIREQYF
NA,TRBV5-6,CASSLEVGQGNSPLHF
NA,TRBV28,CASSIHRTGGAGNQPQHF
NA,TRBV24-1,CATSASRLGLSYNEQFF
NA,TRBV2,CASSARRGTETQYF
few,TRBV7-3,CASSPVGTPKNNEQFF
NA,TRBV10-1,CASSEEQRGKLFF
once,TRBV6-5,CASSPFTGGNEKLFF
NA,TRBV19,CASSQGNSYEQYF
once,TRBV24-1,CATSAAGHNQPQHF
NA,TRBV9,CASSVGGSATNEKLFF
NA,TRBV12-5,CASGAPLPYEQYF
NA,TRBV18,CASSPEGWDEQFF
NA,TRBV15,CATSRVAALRAQYF
once,TRBV5-3,CARSNTFLAGRYNEQFF
NA,TRBV6-5,CASVGTGGYEQYF
once,TRBV5-6,CASSLVSNTPYEQYF
NA,TRBV9,CASSVSEGLRGEQFF
NA,TRBV19,CASSIALTSGSLDEQFF
NA,TRBV5-6,CASSLEWGDYGYTF
NA,TRBV19,CASSTGGSTNYGYTF